These 7 T cell receptor beta chains came from one sample sequenced in a study of T cells in localized non-small cell lung cancer. Method: immunoSEQ multiplex PCR; TCRdb's copy keeps in-frame clones and lacks some. The profile shows tens of thousands of clones, roughly 92% of them singletons. The sequences come from peripheral blood, collected before any cancer treatment. The receptors were gathered from a woman aged 35 to 69 with stage I lung adenocarcinoma.

The CDR3 DNA sequence: TGTGCCAGCAGCTTAAGGCCAGGAGAGACCCAGTACTTC. Its translation: CASSLRPGETQYF. J is TRBJ2-5 and V is TRBV7-6, with unresolved D. The CDR3 runs to 13 residues. Germline V gene data show CDR1 as SGHVS and CDR2 as FNYEAQ. Deletions cut 2 bases from V and 4 bases from J, with 8 bases between.

The gene calls are TRBV28 and TRBJ1-2; D remains ambiguous. V was cut by 3 bases and J by 2 bases, with 7 bases left in between. Germline V gene sequence: CDR1 MDHEN, CDR2 SYDVKM. CDR3 length equals 13 residues. The CDR3 nucleotides read TGTGCCAGCAGTTTCGGAACCAACTATGGCTACACCTTC. This gives the protein CASSFGTNYGYTF.

The gene calls are TRBV9 and TRBJ2-1; unclear D gene. CDR3 length equals 16 residues. V was pared by 0 bases and J by 4 bases, with 14 bases between. Germline CDR1 and CDR2: SGDLS and YYNGEE. The CDR3 bases are TGTGCCAGCAGCGTAGATTCTACCCTCCTTTACAATGAGCAGTTCTTC. The encoded protein is CASSVDSTLLYNEQFF.

The rearrangement uses TRBV6-6 and TRBJ2-3; perhaps D is TRBD1 or TRBD2 (5 bases each). The germline V and J ends were trimmed by 2 bases and 4 bases, with 16 bases remaining between them. The CDR3 sequence is 16 residues long. CDR1 and CDR2 from the germline V gene are MNHNY and SVGAGI (reference sequence). The CDR3 DNA reads TGTGCCAGCAGTTACAGGCAGGGAGTTGGGGCAGATACGCAGTATTTT. Translation gives CASSYRQGVGADTQYF.

The V call is TRBV14, the J call TRBJ1-3; D call uncertain. Germline lookup yields CDR1 SGHDN and CDR2 FVKESK. The CDR3 is made up of 15 amino acids. V was trimmed by 9 bases and J by 0 bases, leaving 15 bases between them. The chain's CDR3 is CASKRSASSGNTIYF. CDR3 coding DNA: TGTGCCAGTAAAAGGTCAGCGAGCTCTGGAAACACCATATATTTT.

This clone has a single count. V is TRBV5-4 and J is TRBJ2-7, with TRBD2 matching over 8 bases. Germline V CDR1 and CDR2: SGHNT, YYREEE (reference sequence). Losses at the gene ends were 2 bases for V and 1 base for J; bases not matched to a gene: 2. This CDR3 is 14 amino acids long. CDR3 DNA sequence: TGTGCCAGCAGCTTAGGCGGGAGGTCCTACGAGCAGTACTTC. This translates into CASSLGGRSYEQYF. The whole variable domain, filled in from reference TRBV5-4 and TRBJ2-7, reads ETGVTQSPTHLIKTRGQQVTLRCSSQSGHNTVSWYQQALGQGPQFIFQYYREEENGRGNFPPRFSGLQFPNYSSELNVNALELDDSALYLCASSLGGRSYEQYFGPGTRLTVT.

This rearrangement joins TRBV19 to TRBJ2-5; D ambiguous. The germline CDR1 and CDR2 sequences are LNHDA and SQIVND (reference sequence). The CDR3 is 13 residues long. V lost 3 bases and J lost 1, with 6 bases in between. CDR3 in amino acids: CASSIWPQETQYF. The DNA for the CDR3 is TGTGCCAGTAGTATCTGGCCCCAAGAGACCCAGTACTTC.